This record covers a single T cell receptor (beta chain). TCRdb's table, derived via immunoSEQ multiplex PCR, lists solely in-frame clones and lacks some. This table holds about 160,000 clones, 93% found once. This sample is drawn from a study of control samples from healthy donors and cancer patients. Trimming left V 5 bases short and J 0 bases short, with 11 bases between. The CDR3 length is 14 residues. Looked up from germline, CDR1 is SGHRS and CDR2 is YFSETQ. Sequences were obtained from blood. This receptor was taken from a woman aged 55-69 years in good health. V is TRBV5-1 and J is TRBJ1-1; D is perhaps TRBD1 (6 bases). The CDR3 DNA is TGCGCCAGCAGACCACAGGGAGTGAACACTGAAGCTTTCTTT. Residues: CASRPQGVNTEAFF.